These 6 T cell receptor beta chains were all obtained from the same sample, sequenced in a study of T cells in Graves' hyperthyroidism and ophthalmopathy. Amplification targeted TCR beta CDR3 regions from RNA transcripts. A set of HTBI primers served as the primers for a first-round RT-PCR of the TCR CDR3. TCRdb redid the calling of the multiplex PCR reads with MiXCR, one entry per CDR3 protein. The sample has nearly 750,000 distinct CDR3 sequences; roughly 32% are singletons. Sequencing was done on a sample of blood. The source of these receptors is a woman in her forties with Graves' hyperthyroidism.

As concerns this clonotype: A read error is likely, as this CDR3 ends without the conserved phenylalanine or tryptophan. The rearrangement joins TRBV10-2 to TRBJ1-6; D may be TRBD1 (5 bases). The length of the CDR3 is 14 residues. Germline CDR1 is WSHSY and CDR2 is SAAADI. Trimming took off 2 bases at V and 6 bases at J, with 8 bases between the two ends. The CDR3 nucleotides are TGCGCCAGCAGTGAGACAGGTGGTAATTCACCCCTCCACCTT. This gives the protein CASSETGGNSPLHL.

The chain couples TRBV11-1 to TRBJ2-2; D might be TRBD1 (5 bases). CDR1 and CDR2 (germline): SGHAT, FQDESV (reference sequence). V was clipped by 7 bases and J by 0 bases, with 12 bases between them. The CDR3 is made up of 15 amino acids. CDR3 nucleotide sequence: TGTGCCAGCACTACGGACAACGCGAACACCGGGGAGCTGTTTTTT. Protein sequence: CASTTDNANTGELFF. Based on the CDR3 plus reference TRBV11-1 and TRBJ2-2, the full variable domain is EAEVAQSPRYKITEKSQAVAFWCDPISGHATLYWYRQILGQGPELLVQFQDESVVDDSQLPKDRFSAERLKGVDSTLKIQPAELGDSAMYLCASTTDNANTGELFFGEGSRLTVL.

This clonotype was observed a handful of times. The chain couples TRBV24-1 to TRBJ2-3; D not certain. Looked up from germline, CDR1 is KGHDR and CDR2 is SFDVKD. The CDR3 length is 13 residues. The germline V and J ends were trimmed by 4 bases and 2 bases, with 6 bases remaining between them. CDR3 region: CATSEDVTDTQYF. The CDR3 bases are TGTGCCACCAGTGAAGATGTCACAGATACGCAGTATTTT.

This clonotype was detected ten times or more. V gene TRBV5-4 combines with J gene TRBJ1-6, with TRBD1 matching over 7 bases. Germline CDR1 and CDR2: SGHNT and YYREEE (reference sequence). The CDR3 consists of 13 residues. V gave up 5 bases and J gave up 8 bases; unmatched junction bases: 4. The CDR3 DNA reads as TGTGCCAGCAGTACGACAGGGTATTCACCCCTCCACTTT. Its translation: CASSTTGYSPLHF.

The rearrangement joins TRBV6-6 to TRBJ1-2; no definite D call. V lost 5 bases and J 5 bases, leaving 3 bases between the germline ends. Germline CDR1 and CDR2: MNHNY and SVGAGI (reference sequence). The CDR3 is 10 residues long. The CDR3 spells CASSTYGYTF. Written as DNA, the CDR3 is TGTGCCAGCAGTACTTATGGCTACACCTTC.

There are many counts of this clonotype. The J gene is TRBJ2-2, the V gene TRBV25-1; no clear D. Trimming removed 7 bases from V and 7 bases from J, with 10 bases in between. From germline, CDR1 is MGHDK and CDR2 SYGVNS. CDR3 length equals 12 residues. The CDR3 here is CASTDDGGELFF. Written as DNA, the CDR3 is TGTGCCAGCACCGACGACGGCGGGGAGCTGTTTTTT.